Below are 28 T cell receptor beta chains sequenced from a single sample in a study of cytomegalovirus exposure and HLA in healthy donors. PCR was performed using 60 Vbeta and 13 Jbeta primers. Using immunoSEQ multiplex PCR, the repertoire was profiled, and TCRdb retains in-frame clones only, with some absent. The sample holds about 50,000 clones. Source material: PBMCs. These receptors originate from a woman in her thirties or forties in good health and CMV-seronegative.

This sequence joins TRBV9 and TRBJ2-2; D not resolved. Germline V gene sequence: CDR1 SGDLS, CDR2 YYNGEE. Trimming removed 6 bases at V and 0 bases at J, with 3 bases between. This CDR3 region has 12 residues. CDR3 in amino acids: CASTSNTGELFF. The CDR3 bases are TGTGCCAGCACTTCGAACACCGGGGAGCTGTTTTTT.

The chain recombines TRBV6-1 with TRBJ1-2; 7 positions match TRBD1. This CDR3 contains 15 residues. Germline V lookup: CDR1 MNHNS, CDR2 SASEGT. V was clipped by 4 bases and J by 6 bases; unmatched bases: 11. CDR3 DNA sequence: TGTGCCAGCAGTGGCTTGGACAGGTTGGGGGATGGCTACACCTTC. It specifies CASSGLDRLGDGYTF.

CDR3 nucleotides: TGTGCCAGCTCCCGCCCGACGGATAGCAACCGCTACACCTTC. Its protein is CASSRPTDSNRYTF. The chain combines TRBV18 with TRBJ1-2; D not resolved. Trimming took 6 bases from V and 9 from J, leaving 20 bases between them. This CDR3 is 14 amino acids long. Germline-derived CDR1 and CDR2 are KGHSH and LQKENI.

J is TRBJ1-3 and V is TRBV7-2; no reliable D call. The CDR3 totals 14 residues. Germline V gene lookup returns CDR1 SGHTA and CDR2 FQGNSA. The germline V and J ends were trimmed by 4 bases and 1 base, with 8 bases remaining between them. DNA of the CDR3: TGTGCCAGCAGCTCCGGACTGTCTGGAAACACCATATATTTT. Amino acids: CASSSGLSGNTIYF.

This chain joins TRBV19 and TRBJ1-4, with 8 bases matching TRBD1. The CDR3 is 16 amino acids. The trim removed 3 bases at V and 7 bases at J, leaving 10 bases unmatched. Per germline, CDR1 LNHDA and CDR2 SQIVND (reference sequence). The DNA of the CDR3 is TGTGCCAGTAGTATCGGCCAGGGGGCGAGAGGTGAAAAACTGTTTTTT. This translates into CASSIGQGARGEKLFF.

The CDR3 here is CASSLMGQQNTEAFF. CDR3 sequence (DNA): TGTGCCAGCAGCTTGATGGGCCAGCAGAACACTGAAGCTTTCTTT. The chain carries TRBV7-3 and TRBJ1-1; no definite D call. The germline V gene encodes CDR1 SGHTA and CDR2 FQGTGA. The length of the CDR3 is 15 residues. The ends were cut back, 3 bases at V and 1 base at J, with 12 bases in the middle.

V and J are TRBV2 and TRBJ1-1, with D maybe TRBD1 (5 bases). The V end was cut by 6 bases, the J end by 1 base, with 15 bases between. Germline lookup yields CDR1 SNHLY and CDR2 FYNNEI. The CDR3 has 15 amino acids. In DNA form, the CDR3 reads TGTGCCAGCAGACCCACGACAGCTGAGAACACTGAAGCTTTCTTT. The encoded protein is CASRPTTAENTEAFF.

This chain links TRBV5-1 with TRBJ2-1, with D possibly being TRBD2 (6 bases). Trimming stripped 3 bases from V and 8 bases from J, with 18 bases between. CDR3 size: 15 residues. Germline CDR1 is SGHRS and CDR2 is YFSETQ. As DNA, the CDR3 is TGCGCCAGCAGCTGGGGGGAGCCCCTGAGCGATGAGCAGTTCTTC. Protein sequence: CASSWGEPLSDEQFF.

V usage is TRBV29-1 and J usage is TRBJ2-1; 8 nucleotides line up with TRBD2. Germline trimming cut 7 bases from V and 7 bases from J; bases unmatched to any gene: 6. Germline-derived CDR1 and CDR2 are SQVTM and ANQGSEA. The CDR3 contains 12 residues. The CDR3 nucleotides read TGCAGCGCCGATAGCGGGATGAATGAGCAGTTCTTC. It codes for CSADSGMNEQFF.

The J gene is TRBJ2-7, the V gene TRBV5-4; weak D call: TRBD2 (6 bases). The CDR3 has 14 residues. CDR1 and CDR2 from the germline V gene are SGHNT and YYREEE (reference sequence). V lost 3 bases and J 4 bases, leaving 14 bases between the germline ends. CDR3 sequence: CASSSGTGIYEQYF. For the CDR3, the DNA is TGTGCCAGCAGCTCCGGGACTGGGATTTACGAGCAGTACTTC.

The genes are TRBV5-4 and TRBJ1-1; D is unclear. The CDR3 spans 13 residues. V dropped 4 bases and J dropped 1 base, with 8 bases sitting between them. Germline V gives CDR1 SGHNT, CDR2 YYREEE (reference sequence). CDR3 sequence reads: CASSKTANTEAFF. CDR3 coding DNA: TGTGCCAGCAGCAAAACAGCGAACACTGAAGCTTTCTTT.

V usage is TRBV11-2 and J usage is TRBJ2-7; 11 nucleotides agree with TRBD1. The germline V gene has CDR1 SGHAT and CDR2 FQNNGV. Losses at the gene ends were 5 bases for V and 6 bases for J; bases not matched to a gene: 9. The CDR3 is 15 amino acids. DNA for the CDR3: TGTGCCAGCAGCCCTAGTGGGACAGGGGGTAGCGAGCAGTACTTC. This encodes CASSPSGTGGSEQYF.

The V and J genes are TRBV5-1 and TRBJ2-5; possibly TRBD2 for D (6 bases). The ends were cut back, 0 bases at V and 5 bases at J, with 11 bases in the middle. The CDR3 length is 14 residues. Germline-derived CDR1 and CDR2 are SGHRS and YFSETQ. DNA for the CDR3: TGCGCCAGCAGCTTGGAATCCGGAGGGGAGACCCAGTACTTC. Translation: CASSLESGGETQYF.

This chain links TRBV12-5 with TRBJ2-1, with 13 positions matching TRBD2. Germline V gene lookup returns CDR1 LGHNT and CDR2 FRNRAP. The CDR3 length is 15 residues. Germline trimming cut 4 bases from V and 5 bases from J; bases unmatched to any gene: 2. Written as DNA, the CDR3 is TGTGCTAGTGGTTCAGGACTAGCGGGGGACAATGAGCAGTTCTTC. It codes for CASGSGLAGDNEQFF.

The J gene is TRBJ2-3, the V gene TRBV28; 10 nucleotides match TRBD2. The J segment lost 4 bases and the V segment lost 7 bases, leaving 5 bases of the junction unmatched. CDR3 length: 14 amino acids. The germline CDR1 and CDR2 sequences are MDHEN and SYDVKM. CDR3 in amino acids: CASTEGLAPDTQYF. In DNA form, the CDR3 reads TGTGCCAGCACTGAGGGACTAGCGCCAGATACGCAGTATTTT.

The rearrangement uses TRBV11-1 and TRBJ2-7; 13 bases are shared with TRBD2. Germline CDR1 and CDR2: SGHAT and FQDESV (reference sequence). The CDR3 covers 17 residues. J gave up 3 bases and V 5 bases, and 10 bases lay outside the gene matches. This CDR3 reads CASSPGGTSGAGYEQYF. CDR3 DNA: TGTGCCAGCAGCCCCGGGGGGACTAGCGGGGCCGGCTACGAGCAGTACTTC. Filled out from reference TRBV11-1 and TRBJ2-7, the complete variable domain reads EAEVAQSPRYKITEKSQAVAFWCDPISGHATLYWYRQILGQGPELLVQFQDESVVDDSQLPKDRFSAERLKGVDSTLKIQPAELGDSAMYLCASSPGGTSGAGYEQYFGPGTRLTVT.

V usage is TRBV30 and J usage is TRBJ2-2; a possible D gene is TRBD2 (6 bases). CDR1 and CDR2 from the germline V gene are GTSNPN and SVGIG (reference sequence). The CDR3 totals 16 residues. V lost 0 bases to trimming and J lost 4 bases, with 15 bases between them. In nucleotides, the CDR3 is TGTGCCTGGAGTGTACAAGGAGCGGGCCGCACCGGGGAGCTGTTTTTT. It yields the protein CAWSVQGAGRTGELFF.

On this clone itself: One end of the junction is discordant with germline, which a read error may explain. This chain uses TRBV28 with TRBJ1-1; maybe TRBD1 (6 bases). This CDR3 is 18 amino acids long. The germline V gene encodes CDR1 MDHEN and CDR2 SYDVKM. CDR3 region: CASSLTSRIGQGNPEAFF. CDR3 nucleotides: TGTGCCAGCAGTTTAACATCGCGTATAGGGCAGGGGAACCCTGAAGCTTTCTTT.

The chain couples TRBV11-3 to TRBJ2-3; 9 bases are shared with TRBD2. CDR1 SGHNT and CDR2 YENEEA come from the germline V gene. The CDR3 covers 18 residues. V lost 5 bases, J lost 3 bases, and 15 bases stayed unmatched. DNA of the CDR3: TGTGCCAGCAGCCCCCGTTTCGGTAGCGGGAGTATGACAGATACGCAGTATTTT. This gives the protein CASSPRFGSGSMTDTQYF.

The chain employs TRBV7-9 and TRBJ2-1, with D possibly being TRBD2 (6 bases). This CDR3 is built from 15 residues. From germline, CDR1 is SEHNR and CDR2 FQNEAQ (reference sequence). Trimming removed 1 base at V and 14 bases at J, with 21 bases between. As DNA, the CDR3 is TGTGCCAGCAGCTTAGGTTTAGATGGCCAGAGGAGGGAGTTCTTC. Amino acids: CASSLGLDGQRREFF.

The gene calls are TRBV4-3 and TRBJ1-4; TRBD1 is a possible D gene (6 bases). V shed 1 base and J shed 8 bases, with 11 bases lying between them. The CDR3 totals 14 residues. Looked up from germline, CDR1 is LGHNA and CDR2 is YSLEER. The chain's CDR3 is CASSQAGVGEKLFF. Written as DNA, the CDR3 is TGCGCCAGCAGCCAAGCAGGGGTGGGAGAAAAACTGTTTTTT.

The CDR3 nucleotides read TGTGCCAGCAGCTTAGGCAAGCTAGTCAATGAGCAGTTCTTC. Translating it yields CASSLGKLVNEQFF. The chain carries TRBV13 and TRBJ2-1; D is ambiguous. The germline V gene has CDR1 PRHDT and CDR2 FYEKMQ (reference sequence). The CDR3 runs 14 residues. V lost 0 bases, J lost 6 bases, and 9 bases lay in between.

The chain carries TRBV10-3 and TRBJ1-5, with TRBD1 identical over 11 bases. The germline gives CDR1 ENHRY, CDR2 SYGVKD. This CDR3 contains 16 residues. V trimming: 3 bases; J trimming: 6 bases; junction bases outside the gene matches: 7. The CDR3 here is CAISDVGTGGSQPQHF. The CDR3 nucleotides read TGTGCCATCAGTGACGTTGGGACAGGGGGTTCTCAGCCCCAGCATTTT.

V and J are TRBV15 and TRBJ1-5, with 12 positions matching TRBD1. The germline V gene has CDR1 LNHNV and CDR2 YYDKDF (reference sequence). The CDR3 totals 14 residues. J gave up 6 bases and V 3 bases, and 0 bases lay outside the gene matches. CDR3 amino acids: CATSRGQGAQPQHF. CDR3 nucleotides: TGTGCCACCAGCAGGGGACAGGGGGCTCAGCCCCAGCATTTT.

J is TRBJ1-2 and V is TRBV6-6; the D is unclear. V gave up 2 bases and J gave up 0 bases, with 7 bases separating them. Germline V gene lookup returns CDR1 MNHNY and CDR2 SVGAGI (reference sequence). This CDR3 is built from 14 residues. The CDR3 DNA reads TGTGCCAGCAGTTACACGTTAGCTAACTATGGCTACACCTTC. Its protein is CASSYTLANYGYTF.

The chain carries TRBV25-1 and TRBJ2-1; 13 bases line up with TRBD2. From germline, CDR1 is MGHDK and CDR2 SYGVNS. This CDR3 spans 15 amino acids. V lost 4 bases to trimming and J lost 4 bases; unmatched junction nucleotides: 1. CDR3 sequence: CASSVTSGRYNEQFF. The CDR3 region has the DNA TGTGCCAGCAGTGTGACTAGCGGGAGGTACAATGAGCAGTTCTTC.

The chain joins TRBV5-4 to TRBJ1-2; TRBD1 matches at 8 bases. Trimming removed 3 bases from V and 4 bases from J; junction bases left unmatched: 8. CDR3 length equals 15 residues. CDR1 is SGHNT and CDR2 is YYREEE in the germline V gene (reference sequence). The CDR3, as DNA: TGTGCCAGCAGCTCAATGACAGGGGCGGTCTATGGCTACACCTTC. Translated: CASSSMTGAVYGYTF.

This rearrangement joins TRBV29-1 to TRBJ2-7, with a possible D match to TRBD2 (5 bases). The V and J ends lost 3 bases and 2 bases respectively, with 11 bases between them. The germline CDR1 and CDR2 sequences are SQVTM and ANQGSEA. The CDR3 has 13 residues. The CDR3 sequence is CSVDLDGAYEQYF. The CDR3 DNA reads TGCAGCGTTGACTTGGACGGGGCCTACGAGCAGTACTTC.